This T cell receptor beta chain was recorded in a study of control samples from healthy donors and cancer patients. The CDR3 length is 13 residues. Deletions cut 0 bases from V and 8 bases from J, with 8 bases between. CDR1 is SGHNT, CDR2 YENEEA, per germline. Repertoires were generated with immunoSEQ multiplex PCR, while TCRdb's copy carries only in-frame clones and drops some. The table shows 170,000 or so clones, with 85% to 95% occurring only once. The chain links TRBV11-3 to TRBJ2-1, with D possibly TRBD1 on 6 matching bases. The sample was blood. The origin of this receptor is a woman aged 18-30 years in good health. The CDR3 sequence is CASSLEQGDEQFF. As DNA, the CDR3 is TGTGCCAGCAGCTTAGAACAGGGAGATGAGCAGTTCTTC.